This note documents a single T cell receptor (beta chain) sequence. This clonotype was seen a handful of times. Its cognate antigen has yet to be identified. Per-nucleotide qualities are absent, and no much larger clonotype sits a single base away. The record originates from a study of MAIT cells during Salmonella Paratyphi A infection (dated by TCRdb to 2015 to 2018). Turning to the overall study: Adult volunteers aged 18 to 60 ingested a single dose of 1-5x10^3 CFU of S. Paratyphi A strain NVGH308. Starting at diagnosis, the diagnosed volunteers took ciprofloxacin 500 mg twice daily for 14 days.

Receptor amplification or capture employed 5' RACE. TCRbeta was amplified in two PCR rounds using Phusion High-Fidelity polymerase, and the primers carried sample-specific barcodes. Template-switch cDNA synthesis with SMARTScribe reverse transcriptase and a TRBC-specific primer was used to generate TCRbeta libraries. The barcoded samples were pooled and then prepared using the NEBNext Ultra DNA Library Prep Kit for Illumina. The libraries were sequenced on an Illumina MiSeq using the MiSeq reagent kit v2, 300 cycles. The study's processing was this. Jemultiplexer was used to demultiplex reads by barcode, and MiTCR with default parameters handled the alignment. VDJtools filtered out non-functional sequences; clonotypes were defined by amino acid sequence, with frequencies based on assigned sequence reads. In the clonal space homeostasis analysis, clonotypes were grouped by frequency into over-represented (0.05-1), large, medium and small bins. Clones were called with MiXCR by TCRdb after fastp trimmed the public reads at Q25, and only in-frame beta chains were retained. Duplicate CDR3 protein sequences are folded into a single record with the most common DNA and genes. TCRdb's processing, not the study's, gives the V and J calls here. This sample holds some 1,600 distinct CDR3 sequences; around 64% were observed only once. The top ten hold roughly half of the sample.

CDR1 and CDR2, looked up from the germline V gene (reference sequence), are MNHNY and SVGAGI. The CDR3 spans 16 residues, from the cysteine through the phenylalanine. The CDR3 DNA has 48 bases and is translated from base 1. V trim: 2 bases; J trim: 1 base; unmatched bases: 7. The sample's time point label is to be understood as: after infection, following antibiotic treatment. MAIT cells were defined as Valpha7.2+ CD161+ T cells and identified and sorted by flow cytometry. In six or seven volunteers who developed enteric fever after controlled oral challenge with live Salmonella Paratyphi A, circulating MAIT cell TCRbeta repertoires were profiled over time. Each diagnosed volunteer contributed MAIT cell samples at pre-infection, mid-infection and post-infection timepoints. Enteric fever was diagnosed as Paratyphi A bacteremia and/or persistent fever above 38 °C lasting more than 12 hours. Challenged volunteers were diagnosed with infection sometime between day 4 and day 7 after challenge. Between about 4,500 and 10,000 MAIT cells per sample were sorted directly into RNAqueous-Micro lysis buffer for RNA extraction. Lymphoprep gradient centrifugation was used to isolate peripheral blood mononuclear cells from blood samples and leukocyte cones. Sorting was done on either a BD FACSAria Fusion or a BD FACSAria III sorter.

Beyond this particular receptor, the publication reports: Although the availability of volunteer samples limited sample sizes, the sizes were judged adequate for detecting differences between groups. MAIT TRBV usage was found to be oligoclonal, with TRBV20 and TRBV6 favoured, and appeared to be unchanged by infection. More expansion or contraction among the top five MAIT clonotypes was shown in diagnosed volunteers than in healthy controls (around 0.52 versus 0.13), suggesting infection-driven repertoire reshaping. Space occupied by over-represented MAIT clonotypes fell significantly from baseline to mid-infection (around 0.17 to 0.091), with no significant post-infection difference.

The V gene is TRBV6-6 and the J gene is TRBJ2-7; the junction holds 8 bases that match TRBD1. Source: MAIT cells from blood, taken at the last sampling point of the challenge study. The origin of this receptor is a person aged 18 to 75 who was deliberately infected with Salmonella Paratyphi A in a paratyphoid fever challenge study. The CDR3: CASSYPGQEKSYEQYF. The nucleotide sequence is given as TGTGCCAGCAGTTACCCGGGACAGGAAAAATCCTACGAGCAGTACTTC.